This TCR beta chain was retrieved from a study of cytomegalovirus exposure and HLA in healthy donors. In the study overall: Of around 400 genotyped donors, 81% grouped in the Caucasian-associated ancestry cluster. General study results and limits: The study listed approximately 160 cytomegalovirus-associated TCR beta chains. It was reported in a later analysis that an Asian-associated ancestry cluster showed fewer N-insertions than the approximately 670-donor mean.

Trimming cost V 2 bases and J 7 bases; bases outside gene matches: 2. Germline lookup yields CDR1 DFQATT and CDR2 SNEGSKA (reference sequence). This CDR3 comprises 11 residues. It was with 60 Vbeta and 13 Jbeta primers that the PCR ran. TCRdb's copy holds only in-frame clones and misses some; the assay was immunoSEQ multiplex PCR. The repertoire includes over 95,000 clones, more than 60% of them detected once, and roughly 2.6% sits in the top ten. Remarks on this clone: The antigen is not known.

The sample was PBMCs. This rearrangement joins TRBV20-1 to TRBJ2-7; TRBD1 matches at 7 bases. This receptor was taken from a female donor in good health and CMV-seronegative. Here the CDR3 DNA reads TGCAGTGCTAGAAGACAGGGAGAGCAGTACTTC. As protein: CSARRQGEQYF.